These T cell receptor beta chains were read from a single sample in a study of Graves' ophthalmopathy and Graves' hyperthyroidism. MiXCR, run by TCRdb on the multiplex PCR reads, gives a single entry per CDR3 protein. This sample carries tens of thousands of distinct CDR3 sequences, around 50% of them seen once, and the ten largest clones take 23%. The sample consisted of peripheral blood. These receptors originate from an adult man with Graves' ophthalmopathy. CDR3s include the opening cysteine and the closing phenylalanine or tryptophan. Each record gives: J gene, clone size, V gene, D gene, CDR3 DNA, CDR3 protein. A D gene is named only where the DNA matches it firmly. The listing skips clone size in some rows; elsewhere it reads once, few, many or a size class.

j_gene: TRBJ2-1; abundance: -; v_gene: TRBV10-3; d_gene: TRBD2; CDR3nt: TGTGCCATCAGTGAGTCGCGACTAGCGGGAGATCAGTTCTTC; CDR3aa: CAISESRLAGDQFF
j_gene: TRBJ2-5; abundance: many; v_gene: TRBV5-5; d_gene: TRBD1; CDR3nt: TGTGCCAGCAGCCCCAGACAGGGGGCAATTTGGGAGACCCAGTACTTC; CDR3aa: CASSPRQGAIWETQYF
j_gene: TRBJ1-1; abundance: many; v_gene: TRBV6-1; d_gene: TRBD1; CDR3nt: TGTGCCAGCAGTGGACAGGGTAACACTGAAGCTTTCTTT; CDR3aa: CASSGQGNTEAFF
j_gene: TRBJ2-5; abundance: -; v_gene: TRBV7-2; d_gene: -; CDR3nt: TGTGCCAGCAGCCAGACCCTAAGGGCGGAGACCCAGTACTTC; CDR3aa: CASSQTLRAETQYF
j_gene: TRBJ1-5; abundance: -; v_gene: TRBV20-1; d_gene: -; CDR3nt: TGCAGTGCTAGATCGTCCCACCAAGAGACCCAGCATTTT; CDR3aa: CSARSSHQETQHF
j_gene: TRBJ2-3; abundance: many; v_gene: TRBV11-1; d_gene: TRBD2; CDR3nt: TGTGCCAGCAGCTCAGGGACTAGCGGGGCGTACACAGATACGCAGTATTTT; CDR3aa: CASSSGTSGAYTDTQYF
j_gene: TRBJ2-7; abundance: many; v_gene: TRBV6-6; d_gene: TRBD1; CDR3nt: TGTGCCAGCATAGGGACAGTCACCTACGAGCAGTACTTC; CDR3aa: CASIGTVTYEQYF
j_gene: TRBJ1-2; abundance: medium-sized; v_gene: TRBV29-1; d_gene: -; CDR3nt: TGCAGCGTTGGACAGGATCAAACCTACACCTTC; CDR3aa: CSVGQDQTYTF
j_gene: TRBJ2-1; abundance: many; v_gene: TRBV4-2; d_gene: TRBD2; CDR3nt: TGTGCCAGCAGCCAGGCCGGGACTAGCGGGCCCAATGAGCAGTTCTTC; CDR3aa: CASSQAGTSGPNEQFF
j_gene: TRBJ1-2; abundance: -; v_gene: TRBV9; d_gene: -; CDR3nt: TGTGCCAGCAGCGGACACTATGGCTACACCTTC; CDR3aa: CASSGHYGYTF
j_gene: TRBJ1-1; abundance: once; v_gene: TRBV10-3; d_gene: -; CDR3nt: TGTGCCAGCAGTGTCGCTCGGGGGCAAACCGGGGAGCTGTTTTTGAACACTGAAGCTTTCTTT; CDR3aa: CASSVARGQTGELFLNTEAFF
j_gene: TRBJ1-1; abundance: -; v_gene: TRBV10-3; d_gene: TRBD1; CDR3nt: TGTGCCAGCAGGACAGGGTTCACTGAAGCTTTCTTT; CDR3aa: CASRTGFTEAFF
j_gene: TRBJ2-2; abundance: -; v_gene: TRBV5-1; d_gene: TRBD1; CDR3nt: TGCGCCAGCAGCCCTAACAGGGGCACCGGGGAGCTGTTTTTT; CDR3aa: CASSPNRGTGELFF
j_gene: TRBJ2-5; abundance: many; v_gene: TRBV6-5; d_gene: TRBD1; CDR3nt: TGTGCCAGCAGTTACTCGGGGACAGGGTACCAAGAGACCCAGTACTTC; CDR3aa: CASSYSGTGYQETQYF
j_gene: TRBJ2-1; abundance: -; v_gene: TRBV15; d_gene: TRBD2; CDR3nt: TGTGCCACCAGCAGAGAGGGGGGAGGGAATGAGCAGTTCTTC; CDR3aa: CATSREGGGNEQFF
j_gene: TRBJ1-6; abundance: -; v_gene: TRBV7-3; d_gene: TRBD1; CDR3nt: TGTGCCAGCAGCTTACAGGGGGCGAGAAATTCACCCCTCCACTTT; CDR3aa: CASSLQGARNSPLHF
j_gene: TRBJ1-1; abundance: -; v_gene: TRBV7-3; d_gene: TRBD1; CDR3nt: TGTGCCAGCAGCTCCGGGACAGGGGGCTATCAGGACACTGAAGCTTTCTTT; CDR3aa: CASSSGTGGYQDTEAFF
j_gene: TRBJ2-5; abundance: once; v_gene: TRBV7-2; d_gene: -; CDR3nt: TGTGCCAGCAGCTTAGTCTCTAGCGTCGGAGAGACCCAGTACTTC; CDR3aa: CASSLVSSVGETQYF
j_gene: TRBJ1-3; abundance: -; v_gene: TRBV3-1; d_gene: -; CDR3nt: TGTGCCAGCAGCCATAGGGGGGACGGAAACACCATATATTTT; CDR3aa: CASSHRGDGNTIYF
j_gene: TRBJ2-1; abundance: -; v_gene: TRBV20-1; d_gene: TRBD1; CDR3nt: TGCAGTGCTACCGCATTGGGACAGGTGTCTTACAATGAGCAGTTCTTC; CDR3aa: CSATALGQVSYNEQFF
j_gene: TRBJ2-7; abundance: many; v_gene: TRBV6-5; d_gene: TRBD1; CDR3nt: TGTGCCAGCAGCCGGGACAGGGTGTCCCTCGAGCAGTACTTC; CDR3aa: CASSRDRVSLEQYF
j_gene: TRBJ2-7; abundance: -; v_gene: TRBV30; d_gene: TRBD2; CDR3nt: TGTGCCTGGAGTGGTGGGGGGGCCTACGAGCAGTACTTC; CDR3aa: CAWSGGGAYEQYF
j_gene: TRBJ1-4; abundance: many; v_gene: TRBV7-9; d_gene: -; CDR3nt: TGTGCCAGCAGCCGTCTTAATGAAAAACTGTTTTTT; CDR3aa: CASSRLNEKLFF
j_gene: TRBJ1-4; abundance: medium-sized; v_gene: TRBV7-6; d_gene: TRBD1; CDR3nt: TGTGCCAGCAGCATCGGGACAGGTGGTGAAAAACTGTTTTTT; CDR3aa: CASSIGTGGEKLFF
j_gene: TRBJ1-1; abundance: -; v_gene: TRBV29-1; d_gene: -; CDR3nt: TGCAGCTCCTGCCTCAGGGGGAACACTGAAGCTTTCTTT; CDR3aa: CSSCLRGNTEAFF
j_gene: TRBJ2-7; abundance: -; v_gene: TRBV11-2; d_gene: -; CDR3nt: TGTGCCAGCAGCTTAGAGTCGGAGGAGCAGTACTTC; CDR3aa: CASSLESEEQYF
j_gene: TRBJ1-2; abundance: -; v_gene: TRBV20-1; d_gene: -; CDR3nt: TGCAGTGCCAAGCAGTATGGCTACACCTTC; CDR3aa: CSAKQYGYTF
j_gene: TRBJ2-6; abundance: -; v_gene: TRBV6-1; d_gene: -; CDR3nt: TGTGCCAGCAGTGAAGCGAGCTCTGGGGCCAACGTCCTGACTTTC; CDR3aa: CASSEASSGANVLTF
j_gene: TRBJ1-5; abundance: -; v_gene: TRBV6-5; d_gene: -; CDR3nt: TGTGCCAGCAGTTACTCAGTGGACGTAGGGCAGCCCCAGCATTTT; CDR3aa: CASSYSVDVGQPQHF